One and the same sample provided the 6 T cell receptor beta chains below, sequenced in a study of T cells in Graves' hyperthyroidism and ophthalmopathy. Amplification yielded TCR beta CDR3 regions, with RNA transcripts as the source. When the TCR CDR3 underwent first-round RT-PCR, the HTBI primer set was used. TCRdb ran MiXCR on the multiplex PCR reads and lists one entry per CDR3 protein. Altogether 500,000 to 650,000 distinct CDR3 sequences are present, around 15% being singletons, with the ten largest covering about 15%. Sequenced sample: blood. The origin of the receptors is a woman aged 40 to 55 with Graves' hyperthyroidism.

A few counts support this clonotype. The chain has TRBV20-1 and TRBJ2-2; D ambiguous. V lost 0 bases, J lost 4 bases, and 12 bases lay in between. The CDR3 extends over 15 amino acids. Germline loops: CDR1 DFQATT, CDR2 SNEGSKA (reference sequence). The CDR3 DNA sequence: TGCAGTGCTAGAGAGCCTGGCCTAGTCACCGGGGAGCTGTTTTTT. Translating gives CSAREPGLVTGELFF.

This clonotype was detected ten times or more. The chain carries TRBV6-1 and TRBJ1-2, with a weak D call TRBD1 (5 bases). This CDR3 is 12 amino acids long. Per the germline V gene, CDR1 is MNHNS and CDR2 is SASEGT. V gave up 7 bases and J gave up 7 bases, with 13 bases separating them. CDR3: CASIEMDIGYTF. CDR3 bases: TGTGCCAGCATTGAGATGGACATTGGCTACACCTTC.

This clonotype was counted a few times. V usage is TRBV28 and J usage is TRBJ1-2, with 7 bases matching TRBD1. The CDR3 is 14 residues long. Germline-derived CDR1 and CDR2 are MDHEN and SYDVKM. The V and J ends lost 2 bases and 8 bases, in that order; junction bases with no gene match: 8. CDR3 in amino acids: CASSLPPTGKGYTF. The DNA for the CDR3 is TGTGCCAGCAGTTTACCCCCGACAGGGAAAGGCTACACCTTC.

On this clonotype: The junction does not match germline at one end; this may be a read error. J is TRBJ2-1 and V is TRBV28; D might be TRBD1 or TRBD2, each matching 5 bases. Germline V gene lookup returns CDR1 MDHEN and CDR2 SYDVKM. This CDR3 has 15 residues. The CDR3: CACSVPRDVGNEQFF. In DNA, the CDR3 is TGTGCCTGCAGTGTCCCCCGGGACGTCGGAAATGAGCAGTTCTTC.

This chain connects TRBV7-8 to TRBJ1-1; D possibly corresponds to TRBD1 (5 bases). CDR1 is SGHVS, CDR2 FQNEAQ, per germline. V shed 2 bases and J shed 9 bases, with 13 bases lying between them. The CDR3 extends over 13 amino acids. The CDR3: CASSLSGEGQAFF. In DNA form, the CDR3 reads TGTGCCAGCAGCTTATCCGGGGAGGGGCAAGCTTTCTTT.

This clonotype was counted many times. This chain joins TRBV30 and TRBJ2-7; perhaps TRBD2 as D (5 bases). V was trimmed by 2 bases and J by 3 bases, leaving 14 bases between them. This CDR3 is built from 14 residues. CDR1 and CDR2 (germline): GTSNPN, SVGIG (reference sequence). The CDR3 protein is CAWSLSGNYYEQYF. The CDR3 bases are TGTGCCTGGAGTCTAAGCGGTAATTACTACGAGCAGTACTTC.